This is a list of T cell receptor beta chains from one sample in a study of cytomegalovirus exposure and HLA in healthy donors. Generated by immunoSEQ multiplex PCR, the TCRdb table keeps only in-frame clones and is missing some. The repertoire holds some 120,000 clones, less than 80% seen once, with around 2.2% in the top ten. The sequencing sample was made of PBMCs. Every receptor here comes from a woman younger than 45 in good health and CMV-seronegative. Both conserved end residues are part of each CDR3. A D gene is named only where the DNA matches it firmly. Size tells how often a clone was seen (once, few, many) or the class of an expanded clone, and some rows leave it out.

size | J | D | V | DNA | CDR3
few | TRBJ2-7 | TRBD1 | TRBV11-1 | TGTGCCAGCAGCCAGGACAGGGCCAGGGACGAGCAGTACTTC | CASSQDRARDEQYF
NA | TRBJ2-5 | NA | TRBV29-1 | TGCAGCGTCTTCAAAAGGGCGGGGGAGACCCAGTACTTC | CSVFKRAGETQYF
few | TRBJ2-7 | NA | TRBV30 | TGTGCCTGGAGTGTGGGGGGCTCCTACGAGCAGTACTTC | CAWSVGGSYEQYF
NA | TRBJ2-1 | NA | TRBV23-1 | TGCGTCTTACCTCAGGGGACGCGGTACAATGAGCAGTTCTTC | CVLPQGTRYNEQFF
NA | TRBJ1-3 | TRBD1 | TRBV28 | TGTGCCAGCATAACAGGGGGCTCTGGAAACACCATATATTTT | CASITGGSGNTIYF
NA | TRBJ1-1 | NA | TRBV9 | TGTGCCAGCAGCGTAGGGGGGGAAACTGAAGCTTTCTTT | CASSVGGETEAFF
few | TRBJ1-4 | TRBD1 | TRBV6-1 | TGTGCCAGCAGGGACAGGGGGCAGGGGGAAAAACTGTTTTTT | CASRDRGQGEKLFF
NA | TRBJ2-3 | TRBD2 | TRBV15 | TGTGCCACCAGCAGAGAGGGAGCGGGAGTGACAGATACGCAGTATTTT | CATSREGAGVTDTQYF
once | TRBJ1-1 | NA | TRBV7-9 | TGTGCCAGCAGCTTAGGGTCCCCGAGCGTGAACACTGAAGCTTTCTTT | CASSLGSPSVNTEAFF
NA | TRBJ2-4 | NA | TRBV1 | TGCACCAGCAGCCAAGGAGTAGCGGGAGGGGGGAACATTCAGTACTTC | CTSSQGVAGGGNIQYF
NA | TRBJ2-7 | TRBD2 | TRBV2 | TGTGCCAGCAGTCTCACAAGACTAGCGCCGACCTACGAGCAGTACTTC | CASSLTRLAPTYEQYF
NA | TRBJ2-7 | TRBD2 | TRBV18 | TGTGCCAGCTCACCACCCCGGACTAGCGGAACTCAGTCCGGATACGAGCAGTACTTC | CASSPPRTSGTQSGYEQYF
NA | TRBJ1-6 | TRBD1 | TRBV2 | TGTGCCAGCGGGGGGACAGGGGTTTCACCCCTCCACTTT | CASGGTGVSPLHF
NA | TRBJ2-2 | NA | TRBV15 | TGTGCCACCAGCAGAGATGCGGGTGTCGGGGAGCTGTTTTTT | CATSRDAGVGELFF
NA | TRBJ2-1 | TRBD2 | TRBV5-6 | TGTGCCAGCAGCTGGCCGACTAGCGCGTACTCCTACAATGAGCAGTTCTTC | CASSWPTSAYSYNEQFF
NA | TRBJ2-5 | NA | TRBV7-2 | TGTGCCAGCAGCTTGTATGAGACCCAGTACTTC | CASSLYETQYF
NA | TRBJ1-1 | TRBD1 | TRBV6-6 | TGTGCCAGCAGTTCAGGGGGGACCACTGAAGCTTTCTTT | CASSSGGTTEAFF
NA | TRBJ1-1 | NA | TRBV5-1 | TGCGCCAGCAGCTTTGGAGGGTTGTCCATGAACACTGAAGCTTTCTTT | CASSFGGLSMNTEAFF
NA | TRBJ2-2 | NA | TRBV12-5 | TGTGCTAGTGGTACTCGGACAGCTCGAAACACCGGGGAGCTGTTTTTT | CASGTRTARNTGELFF
NA | TRBJ1-4 | TRBD1 | TRBV7-9 | TGTGCCAGCAGCGGGAATGGGGACAGCCCGAAACTGTTTTTT | CASSGNGDSPKLFF
few | TRBJ1-5 | NA | TRBV4-3 | TGCGCCAGCAGCCAAGATTTTCGAGGGTCGGTGCTGCCCCAGCATTTT | CASSQDFRGSVLPQHF
NA | TRBJ1-4 | TRBD1 | TRBV30 | TGTGCCTGGAGTGAACAGGGGGCCTCTAGAGAAAAACTGTTTTTT | CAWSEQGASREKLFF
NA | TRBJ2-1 | NA | TRBV7-2 | TGTGCCAGCAGCCTGAGCTCCTACAATGAGCAGTTCTTC | CASSLSSYNEQFF
few | TRBJ1-3 | NA | TRBV7-6 | TGTGCCAGCAGCCCCCGGGCTGGGGCAGGGCCAGGAAACACCATATATTTT | CASSPRAGAGPGNTIYF
NA | TRBJ2-7 | NA | TRBV21-1 | TGTGCCAGCAGCAAAGTAGGACAAAGGGGAAGCTCCTACGAGCAGTACTTC | CASSKVGQRGSSYEQYF
once | TRBJ2-7 | TRBD2 | TRBV11-3 | TGTGCCAGCAGCTTAGGGTCCGGGAGGGCCGACGAGCAGTACTTC | CASSLGSGRADEQYF
few | TRBJ1-5 | NA | TRBV6-1 | TGTGCCAGCAGCCAGGGCCCGTATAGCAATCAGCCCCAGCATTTT | CASSQGPYSNQPQHF
NA | TRBJ1-3 | NA | TRBV2 | TGTGCCAGCAGTCTAGACCCCAGCTCTGGAAACACCATATATTTT | CASSLDPSSGNTIYF
NA | TRBJ1-1 | TRBD1 | TRBV7-3 | TGTGCCAGCAGCTATGGGACAGGGGCACTGAACACTGAAGCTTTCTTT | CASSYGTGALNTEAFF
NA | TRBJ2-4 | TRBD1 | TRBV13 | TGTGCCAGCAGCCAAAGTTGGACAGGGGGGTCAGGGGCCAAAAACATTCAGTACTTC | CASSQSWTGGSGAKNIQYF
NA | TRBJ2-5 | TRBD2 | TRBV18 | TGTGCCAGCACCCTAGCGGGAGGGTCGGAGACCCAGTACTTC | CASTLAGGSETQYF
NA | TRBJ2-7 | NA | TRBV1 | TGCACCAGCAGCCAAAGAAGGGGGAGGGCCGCCTACGAGCAGTACTTC | CTSSQRRGRAAYEQYF
NA | TRBJ2-3 | TRBD2 | TRBV5-4 | TGTGCCAGCAGCTTTGCGGGAGGGCCCCCAGATACGCAGTATTTT | CASSFAGGPPDTQYF
NA | TRBJ1-3 | TRBD1 | TRBV7-8 | TGTGCCAGCAGACAGGGGGTTCGAAACACCATATATTTT | CASRQGVRNTIYF
NA | TRBJ2-4 | NA | TRBV11-2 | TGTGCCAGCGGCCCCTTGGTTCAAAACATTCAGTACTTC | CASGPLVQNIQYF
NA | TRBJ1-2 | TRBD1 | TRBV4-1 | TGCGCCAGCAGCCAGGTGTTACGGACAGGGGGCGGCTACACCTTC | CASSQVLRTGGGYTF
NA | TRBJ2-7 | NA | TRBV27 | TGTGCCAGCAGTTCCGAACAGGGAACCCCCTACGAGCAGTACTTC | CASSSEQGTPYEQYF
NA | TRBJ2-7 | TRBD2 | TRBV27 | TGTGCCAGCAGTTTCAACGGGAGGGATCCCTACGAGCAGTACTTC | CASSFNGRDPYEQYF
NA | TRBJ2-5 | NA | TRBV19 | TGTGCCAGTAGCGAGGGGGTCCGGTACCAAGAGACCCAGTACTTC | CASSEGVRYQETQYF
NA | TRBJ2-7 | TRBD2 | TRBV7-9 | TGTGCCAGCAGCTTAGGATACGTCGCGGGAGGCTACGAGCAGTACTTC | CASSLGYVAGGYEQYF
NA | TRBJ2-5 | TRBD2 | TRBV11-1 | TGTGCCAGCAGCTTTACAGGACTAGCGGGACTAAAGACCCAGTACTTC | CASSFTGLAGLKTQYF
NA | TRBJ1-6 | NA | TRBV25-1 | TGTGCCAGCAGTGAAGGGAGTTCACCCCTCCACTTT | CASSEGSSPLHF
few | TRBJ2-6 | NA | TRBV28 | TGTGCCAGCAGTCCCCCGAGGGCTGGGGCCAACGTCCTGACTTTC | CASSPPRAGANVLTF
NA | TRBJ2-7 | NA | TRBV4-3 | TGCGCCAGCAGCCCTTCCTACGAGCAGTACTTC | CASSPSYEQYF
once | TRBJ2-7 | TRBD1 | TRBV15 | TGTGCCACCAGCACTGGACAGGGGACCTACGAGCAGTACTTC | CATSTGQGTYEQYF
once | TRBJ2-1 | TRBD2 | TRBV15 | TGTGCCACCAAGGACGAAGCGGGAGAGGCCAATGAGCAGTTCTTC | CATKDEAGEANEQFF
NA | TRBJ2-5 | TRBD1 | TRBV30 | TGTGCCTGGGAAAGACAGGGGCTACAAGAGACCCAGTACTTC | CAWERQGLQETQYF
once | TRBJ2-1 | TRBD2 | TRBV19 | TGTGCCAGTAGTAAGACTAGCGGACGATACAATGAGCAGTTCTTC | CASSKTSGRYNEQFF
NA | TRBJ2-1 | TRBD2 | TRBV30 | TGTGCCTGGAGTGCGCTAGCGGGAAGTGCTTACAATGAGCAGTTCTTC | CAWSALAGSAYNEQFF
NA | TRBJ2-7 | TRBD1 | TRBV27 | TGTGCCAGCAGTCCACAGGGGGCGCGTCGCGAGCAGTACTTC | CASSPQGARREQYF
NA | TRBJ2-2 | NA | TRBV4-1 | TGCGCCAGCAGCCAAGGGGTGAGGTCCGGGGAGCTGTTTTTT | CASSQGVRSGELFF
once | TRBJ1-5 | NA | TRBV28 | TGTGCCAGCACCGAAAGTGGCAGGGGTAATCAGCCCCAGCATTTT | CASTESGRGNQPQHF
NA | TRBJ2-2 | TRBD1 | TRBV7-3 | TGTGCCAGCAGCCGTGAGGGGACAGTATCAACCGGGGAGCTGTTTTTT | CASSREGTVSTGELFF
NA | TRBJ2-1 | NA | TRBV5-1 | TGCGCCAGCAGCGTAGACAGATACAATGAGCAGTTCTTC | CASSVDRYNEQFF
NA | TRBJ2-1 | NA | TRBV27 | TGTGCCAGCAGTCATCCCCGGGACATCAACAATGAGCAGTTCTTC | CASSHPRDINNEQFF